This T cell receptor beta chain was observed in a study of CD8 T cells in Susac syndrome. The RNA input was roughly 0.45 to 1 ug, and it was reverse transcribed with random hexamers. TCRdb independently ran MiXCR on the immunoSEQ multiplex PCR reads; one entry per CDR3 protein. The sample consists of about 400,000 distinct CDR3 sequences, more than 80% of them appearing once. This sequence was found in a human donor with multiple sclerosis. The sequenced sample was CD8+ T cells from PBMCs.

The CDR3 here is CASSQGTGGTDEQYF. As DNA, the CDR3 is TGCGCCAGCAGCCAAGGGACAGGGGGGACGGACGAGCAGTACTTC. J is TRBJ2-7 and V is TRBV4-1, with 10 bases aligning to TRBD1. Germline values: CDR1 MGHRA, CDR2 YSYEKL. The CDR3 consists of 15 residues. J lost 5 bases, V lost 1 base, and 5 bases had no gene match.